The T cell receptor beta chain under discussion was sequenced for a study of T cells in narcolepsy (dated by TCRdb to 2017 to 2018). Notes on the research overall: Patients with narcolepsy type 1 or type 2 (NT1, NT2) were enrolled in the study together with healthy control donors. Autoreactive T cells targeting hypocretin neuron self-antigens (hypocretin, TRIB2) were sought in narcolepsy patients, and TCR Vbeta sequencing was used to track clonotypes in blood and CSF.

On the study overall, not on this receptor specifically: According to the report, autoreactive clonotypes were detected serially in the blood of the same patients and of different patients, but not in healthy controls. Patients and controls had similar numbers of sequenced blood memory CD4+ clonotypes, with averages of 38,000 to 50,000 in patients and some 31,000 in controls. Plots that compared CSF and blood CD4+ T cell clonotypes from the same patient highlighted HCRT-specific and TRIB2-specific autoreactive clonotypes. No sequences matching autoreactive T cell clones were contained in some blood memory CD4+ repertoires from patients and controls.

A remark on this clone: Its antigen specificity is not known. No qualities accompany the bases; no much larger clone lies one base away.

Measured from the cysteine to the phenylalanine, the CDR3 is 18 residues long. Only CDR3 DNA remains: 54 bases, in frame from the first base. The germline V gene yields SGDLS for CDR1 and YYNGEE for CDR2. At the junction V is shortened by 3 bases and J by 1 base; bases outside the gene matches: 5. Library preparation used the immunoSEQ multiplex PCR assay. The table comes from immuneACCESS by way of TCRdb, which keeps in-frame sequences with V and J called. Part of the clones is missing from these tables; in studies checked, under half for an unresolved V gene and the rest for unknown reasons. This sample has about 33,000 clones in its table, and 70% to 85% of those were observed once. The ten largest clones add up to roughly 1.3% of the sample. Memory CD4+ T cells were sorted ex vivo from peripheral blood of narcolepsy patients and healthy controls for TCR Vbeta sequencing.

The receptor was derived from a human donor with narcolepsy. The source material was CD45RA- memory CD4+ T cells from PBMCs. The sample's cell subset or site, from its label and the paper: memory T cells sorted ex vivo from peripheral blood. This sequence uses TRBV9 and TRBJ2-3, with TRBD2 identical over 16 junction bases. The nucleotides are TGTGCCAGCAGCGCCGGGACTAGCGGGGGGGCCGGCACAGATACGCAGTATTTT. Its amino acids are CASSAGTSGGAGTDTQYF.